This paragraph reports one TCR beta chain. TCRdb's copy holds only in-frame clones and misses some; the assay was immunoSEQ multiplex PCR. The table includes around 70,000 clones, about 85% detected once. The sample is drawn from a study of OX40 agonist ivuxolimab in advanced cancers. The CDR3 totals 13 residues. V was clipped by 2 bases and J by 6 bases, with 8 bases between them. Germline CDR1 MNHNS, CDR2 SASEGT. This clonotype was sampled from an adult with an advanced solid tumor such as melanoma, head and neck, liver or kidney cancer. This chain uses TRBV6-1 with TRBJ1-5; D remains unclear. Here the sequenced sample was CD4+ or CD8+ T cells sorted from blood, taken in a trial of the OX40 agonist ivuxolimab. CDR3 residues: CASSELRFQPQHF. In DNA, the CDR3 is TGTGCCAGCAGTGAACTGAGATTTCAGCCCCAGCATTTT.